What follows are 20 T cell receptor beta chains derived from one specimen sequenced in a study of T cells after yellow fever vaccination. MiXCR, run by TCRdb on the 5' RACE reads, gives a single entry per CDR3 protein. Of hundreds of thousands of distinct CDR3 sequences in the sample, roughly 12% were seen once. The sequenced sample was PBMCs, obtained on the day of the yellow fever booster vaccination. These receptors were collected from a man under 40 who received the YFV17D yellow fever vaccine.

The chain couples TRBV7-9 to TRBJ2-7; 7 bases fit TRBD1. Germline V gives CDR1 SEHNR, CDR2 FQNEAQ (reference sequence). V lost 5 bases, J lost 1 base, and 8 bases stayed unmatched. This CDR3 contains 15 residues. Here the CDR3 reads CASSHNRQGSYEQYF. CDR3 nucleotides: TGTGCCAGCAGCCATAACCGACAGGGTTCCTACGAGCAGTACTTC.

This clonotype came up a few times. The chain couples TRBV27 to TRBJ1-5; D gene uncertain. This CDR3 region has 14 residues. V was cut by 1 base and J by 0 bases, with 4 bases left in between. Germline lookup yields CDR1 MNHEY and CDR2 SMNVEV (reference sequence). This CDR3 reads CASSLWASNQPQHF. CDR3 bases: TGTGCCAGCAGTTTATGGGCTAGCAATCAGCCCCAGCATTTT.

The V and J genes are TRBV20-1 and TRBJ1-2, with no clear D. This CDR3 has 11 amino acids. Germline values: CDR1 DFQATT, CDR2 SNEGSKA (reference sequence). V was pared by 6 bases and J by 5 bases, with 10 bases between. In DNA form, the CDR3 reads TGCAGTGCCTACGGGGAGTATGGCTACACCTTC. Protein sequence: CSAYGEYGYTF.

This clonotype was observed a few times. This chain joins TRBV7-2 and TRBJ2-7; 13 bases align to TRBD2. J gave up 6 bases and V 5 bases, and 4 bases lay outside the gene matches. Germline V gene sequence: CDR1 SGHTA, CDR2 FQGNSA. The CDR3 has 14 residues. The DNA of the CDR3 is TGTGCCAGCAGCAGGACTAGCGGGAGTTCCGAGCAGTACTTC. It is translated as CASSRTSGSSEQYF.

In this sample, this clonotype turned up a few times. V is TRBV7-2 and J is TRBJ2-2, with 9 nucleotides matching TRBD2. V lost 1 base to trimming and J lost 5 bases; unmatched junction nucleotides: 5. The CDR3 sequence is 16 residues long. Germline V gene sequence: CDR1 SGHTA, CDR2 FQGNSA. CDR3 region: CASSLEPSGVTGELFF. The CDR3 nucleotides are TGTGCCAGCAGCTTAGAACCTAGCGGGGTTACCGGGGAGCTGTTTTTT.

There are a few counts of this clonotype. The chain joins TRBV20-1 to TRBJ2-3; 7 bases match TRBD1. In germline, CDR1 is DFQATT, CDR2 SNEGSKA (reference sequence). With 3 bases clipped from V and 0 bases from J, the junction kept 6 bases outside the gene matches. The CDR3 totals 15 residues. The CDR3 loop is CSASRVTGSTDTQYF. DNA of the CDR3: TGCAGTGCTAGTAGGGTGACAGGGAGCACAGATACGCAGTATTTT.

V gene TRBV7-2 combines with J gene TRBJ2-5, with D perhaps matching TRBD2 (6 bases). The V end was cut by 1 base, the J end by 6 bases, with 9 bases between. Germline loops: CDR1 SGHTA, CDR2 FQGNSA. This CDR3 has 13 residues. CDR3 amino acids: CASSLVEGQTQYF. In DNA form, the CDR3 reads TGTGCCAGCAGCTTAGTGGAGGGGCAGACCCAGTACTTC. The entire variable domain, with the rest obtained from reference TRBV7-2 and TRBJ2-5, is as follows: GAGVSQSPSNKVTEKGKDVELRCDPISGHTALYWYRQSLGQGLEFLIYFQGNSAPDKSGLPSDRFSAERTGGSVSTLTIQRTQQEDSAVYLCASSLVEGQTQYFGPGTRLLVL.

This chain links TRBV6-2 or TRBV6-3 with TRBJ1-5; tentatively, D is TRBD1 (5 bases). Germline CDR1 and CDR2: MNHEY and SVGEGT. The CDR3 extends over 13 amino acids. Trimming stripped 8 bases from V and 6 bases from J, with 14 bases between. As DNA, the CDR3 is TGTGCCAGCGTAGGGGTCAGAGCTCAGCCCCAGCATTTT. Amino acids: CASVGVRAQPQHF.

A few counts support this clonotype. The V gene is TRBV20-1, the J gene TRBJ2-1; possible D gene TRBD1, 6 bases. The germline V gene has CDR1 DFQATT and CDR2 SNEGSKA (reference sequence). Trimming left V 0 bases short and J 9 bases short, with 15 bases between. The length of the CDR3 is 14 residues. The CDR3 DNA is TGCAGTGCTAGAGATGAACAGGGTAATGGTGAGCAGTTCTTC. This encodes CSARDEQGNGEQFF.

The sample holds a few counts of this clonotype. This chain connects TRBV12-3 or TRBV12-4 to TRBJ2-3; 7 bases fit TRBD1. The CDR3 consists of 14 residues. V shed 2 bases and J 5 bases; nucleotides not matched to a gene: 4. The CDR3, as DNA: TGTGCCAGCAGTTTAACCCAGGGGGAAGATACGCAGTATTTT. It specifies CASSLTQGEDTQYF.

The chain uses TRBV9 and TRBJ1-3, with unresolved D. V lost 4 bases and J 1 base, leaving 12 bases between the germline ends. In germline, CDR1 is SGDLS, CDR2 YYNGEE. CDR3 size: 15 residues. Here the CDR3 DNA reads TGTGCCAGCAGCAAGTTGGGTAATTCTGGAAACACCATATATTTT. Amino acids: CASSKLGNSGNTIYF. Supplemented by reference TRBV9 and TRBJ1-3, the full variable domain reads DSGVTQTPKHLITATGQRVTLRCSPRSGDLSVYWYQQSLDQGLQFLIQYYNGEERAKGNILERFSAQQFPDLHSELNLSSLELGDSALYFCASSKLGNSGNTIYFGEGSWLTVV.

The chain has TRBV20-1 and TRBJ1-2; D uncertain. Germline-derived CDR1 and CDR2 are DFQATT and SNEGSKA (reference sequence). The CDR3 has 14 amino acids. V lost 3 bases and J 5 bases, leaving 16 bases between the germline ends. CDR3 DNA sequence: TGCAGTGCTAGGCCGGCAGAGTCTTCGTATGGCTACACCTTC. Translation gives CSARPAESSYGYTF.

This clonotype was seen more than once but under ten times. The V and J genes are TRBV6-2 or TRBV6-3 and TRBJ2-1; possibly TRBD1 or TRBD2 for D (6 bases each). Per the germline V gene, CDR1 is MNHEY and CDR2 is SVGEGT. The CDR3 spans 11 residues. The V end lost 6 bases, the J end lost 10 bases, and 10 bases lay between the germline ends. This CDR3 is CASSTGGEQFF. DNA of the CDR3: TGTGCCAGCAGCACCGGGGGCGAGCAGTTCTTC.

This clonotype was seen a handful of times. CDR3 DNA: TGTGCCAGCTCACCTCGGGTTGGCTCCTACGAGCAGTACTTC. Its protein is CASSPRVGSYEQYF. This sequence joins TRBV18 and TRBJ2-7; D uncertain. CDR1 and CDR2 from the germline V gene are KGHSH and LQKENI. Trimming stripped 3 bases from V and 0 bases from J, with 9 bases between. The CDR3 has 14 amino acids.

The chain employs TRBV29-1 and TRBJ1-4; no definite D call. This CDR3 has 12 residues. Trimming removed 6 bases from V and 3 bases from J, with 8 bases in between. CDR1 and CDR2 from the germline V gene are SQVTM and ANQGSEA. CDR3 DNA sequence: TGCAGCGTGCGGGCCTCTAATGAAAAACTGTTTTTT. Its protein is CSVRASNEKLFF.

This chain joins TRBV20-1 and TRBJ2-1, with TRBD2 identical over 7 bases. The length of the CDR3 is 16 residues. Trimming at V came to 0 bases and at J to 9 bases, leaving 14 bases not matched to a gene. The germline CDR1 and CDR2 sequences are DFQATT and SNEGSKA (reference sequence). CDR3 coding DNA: TGCAGTGCTAGAGATTTCATCAGGACTAGTAATGGTGAGCAGTTCTTC. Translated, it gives CSARDFIRTSNGEQFF.

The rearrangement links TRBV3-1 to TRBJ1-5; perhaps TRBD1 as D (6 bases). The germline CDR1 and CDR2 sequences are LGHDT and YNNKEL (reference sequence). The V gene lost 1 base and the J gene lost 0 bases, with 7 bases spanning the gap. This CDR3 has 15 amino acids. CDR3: CASSQVGGSNQPQHF. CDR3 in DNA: TGTGCCAGCAGCCAAGTAGGGGGTAGCAATCAGCCCCAGCATTTT.

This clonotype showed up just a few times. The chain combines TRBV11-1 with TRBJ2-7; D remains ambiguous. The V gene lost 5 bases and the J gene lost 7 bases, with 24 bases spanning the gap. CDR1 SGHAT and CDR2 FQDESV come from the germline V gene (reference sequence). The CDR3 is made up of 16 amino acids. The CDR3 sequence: CASSTRVARQAREQYF. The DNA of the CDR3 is TGTGCCAGCAGCACCCGTGTGGCGCGACAAGCTCGAGAGCAGTACTTC.

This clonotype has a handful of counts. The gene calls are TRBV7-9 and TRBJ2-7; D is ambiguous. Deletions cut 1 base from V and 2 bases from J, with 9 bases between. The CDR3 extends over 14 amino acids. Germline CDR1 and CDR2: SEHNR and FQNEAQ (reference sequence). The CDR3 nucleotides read TGTGCCAGCAGCTTAGAGGTCTTACCCTACGAGCAGTACTTC. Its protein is CASSLEVLPYEQYF.

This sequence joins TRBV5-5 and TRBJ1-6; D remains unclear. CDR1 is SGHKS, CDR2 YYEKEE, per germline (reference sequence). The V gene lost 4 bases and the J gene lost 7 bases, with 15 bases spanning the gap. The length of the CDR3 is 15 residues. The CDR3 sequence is CASSPRRTQNSPLHF. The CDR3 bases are TGTGCCAGCAGCCCCCGAAGGACCCAAAATTCACCCCTCCACTTT.